One and the same sample provided the 17 T cell receptor beta chains below, sequenced in a study of lymphopenia after photon versus proton radiotherapy. The assay was immunoSEQ multiplex PCR, and TCRdb's table has in-frame clones only and misses some. The sample lists roughly 30,000 clones, about 94% occurring once. Specimen: peripheral blood, collected from a patient treated with photon-based radiotherapy. These receptors were taken from a woman in her forties or fifties with cholangiocarcinoma.

In its sample, this clone was seen a few times. V is TRBV7-6 and J is TRBJ2-1; 8 bases line up with TRBD1. J lost 4 bases, V lost 6 bases, and 2 bases had no gene match. The germline V gene encodes CDR1 SGHVS and CDR2 FNYEAQ. The CDR3 sequence is 13 residues long. The CDR3 region is CASSRDRYNEQFF. The CDR3 DNA sequence: TGTGCCAGCAGTCGGGACAGGTACAATGAGCAGTTCTTC.

This clone was detected once. The rearrangement joins TRBV29-1 to TRBJ2-6; 7 bases agree with TRBD1. Unmatched junction bases numbered 6, after V lost 4 bases and J lost 3 bases. This CDR3 comprises 15 residues. The germline gives CDR1 SQVTM, CDR2 ANQGSEA. The CDR3 nucleotides read TGCAGCGTTGGAAGAGGGGGCAGTGGGGCCAACGTCCTGACTTTC. Amino acids: CSVGRGGSGANVLTF.

This clone has just one count. This sequence joins TRBV5-4 and TRBJ2-7, with TRBD2 matching over 14 bases. The germline CDR1 and CDR2 sequences are SGHNT and YYREEE (reference sequence). V lost 4 bases, J lost 5 bases, and 14 bases stayed unmatched. The length of the CDR3 is 18 residues. CDR3 nucleotide sequence: TGTGCCAGCAGCCCCTTGACTAGCGGGGGGGCTAATCTCCACGAGCAGTACTTC. Protein: CASSPLTSGGANLHEQYF. The complete variable domain, with remaining parts taken from reference TRBV5-4 and TRBJ2-7, reads ETGVTQSPTHLIKTRGQQVTLRCSSQSGHNTVSWYQQALGQGPQFIFQYYREEENGRGNFPPRFSGLQFPNYSSELNVNALELDDSALYLCASSPLTSGGANLHEQYFGPGTRLTVT.

CDR3 in DNA: TGTGCCAGCAGCTTAGATGGTAGGGGACTTAAGAACACTGAAGCTTTCTTT. Its translation is CASSLDGRGLKNTEAFF. The rearrangement links TRBV5-4 to TRBJ1-1; maybe TRBD1 (5 bases). The CDR3 length is 17 residues. The germline V gene has CDR1 SGHNT and CDR2 YYREEE (reference sequence). Trimming stripped 2 bases from V and 1 base from J, with 18 bases between. Drawing the rest from reference TRBV5-4 and TRBJ1-1, the complete variable domain is ETGVTQSPTHLIKTRGQQVTLRCSSQSGHNTVSWYQQALGQGPQFIFQYYREEENGRGNFPPRFSGLQFPNYSSELNVNALELDDSALYLCASSLDGRGLKNTEAFFGQGTRLTVV.

This chain joins TRBV5-6 and TRBJ1-1; D is possibly TRBD1 (5 bases). The germline V gene encodes CDR1 SGHDT and CDR2 YYEEEE. CDR3 length equals 15 residues. V was clipped by 7 bases and J by 4 bases, with 20 bases between them. CDR3 sequence (DNA): TGTGCCAGCCGCTCTTTCGACAGCCCACCCACTGAAGCTTTCTTT. It is translated as CASRSFDSPPTEAFF.

The chain recombines TRBV19 with TRBJ2-2, with TRBD2 matching over 9 bases. V lost 5 bases and J lost 6; bases outside the gene matches: 10. The CDR3 is 16 residues long. Germline CDR1 reads LNHDA; CDR2 reads SQIVND (reference sequence). The CDR3 coding sequence is TGTGCCAGTAGTTTTTTTTACGGCGGGGGGGCCGGGGAGCTGTTTTTT. This translates into CASSFFYGGGAGELFF.

This sequence joins TRBV15 and TRBJ1-4; D is perhaps TRBD1 (5 bases). The germline V gene has CDR1 LNHNV and CDR2 YYDKDF (reference sequence). Trimming removed 0 bases at V and 0 bases at J, with 11 bases between. The CDR3 loop spans 17 amino acids. Written as DNA, the CDR3 is TGTGCCACCAGCAGAGAGGGACGGAGAACAACTAATGAAAAACTGTTTTTT. Its protein is CATSREGRRTTNEKLFF.

The V and J genes are TRBV19 and TRBJ1-1, with 7 positions matching TRBD1. The length of the CDR3 is 13 residues. Trimming at V came to 5 bases and at J to 6 bases, leaving 6 bases not matched to a gene. CDR1 is LNHDA, CDR2 SQIVND, per germline (reference sequence). This CDR3 reads CASSAYRGAEAFF. Here the CDR3 DNA reads TGTGCCAGTAGTGCCTACAGGGGCGCTGAAGCTTTCTTT. The full variable domain, completed using reference TRBV19 and TRBJ1-1, is DGGITQSPKYLFRKEGQNVTLSCEQNLNHDAMYWYRQDPGQGLRLIYYSQIVNDFQKGDIAEGYSVSREKKESFPLTVTSAQKNPTAFYLCASSAYRGAEAFFGQGTRLTVV.

For this clone: The same CDR3 arises from other DNA sequences in this sample as well. The rearrangement links TRBV19 to TRBJ1-2, with D uncertain. The CDR3 sequence is 9 residues long. Germline CDR1 reads LNHDA; CDR2 reads SQIVND (reference sequence). V was pared by 8 bases and J by 7 bases, with 5 bases between. The CDR3 reads CASGSGYTF. CDR3 DNA: TGTGCCAGTGGTTCTGGCTACACCTTC.

The V gene is TRBV6-1, the J gene TRBJ1-2; D not resolved. The germline V and J ends were trimmed by 7 bases and 4 bases, with 7 bases remaining between them. This CDR3 has 11 amino acids. The germline CDR1 and CDR2 sequences are MNHNS and SASEGT. For the CDR3, the DNA is TGTGCCAGCATCGGGATCTATGGCTACACCTTC. Its protein product is CASIGIYGYTF.

The chain employs TRBV13 and TRBJ2-5; TRBD1 aligns across 8 bases. This CDR3 is 17 amino acids long. Germline-derived CDR1 and CDR2 are PRHDT and FYEKMQ (reference sequence). Trimming at V came to 4 bases and at J to 4 bases, leaving 14 bases not matched to a gene. The CDR3 DNA reads as TGTGCCAGCAGCTCCACGGGACCAACAGGGGGAACAGAGACCCAGTACTTC. Its protein is CASSSTGPTGGTETQYF.

The chain employs TRBV4-3 and TRBJ2-6; D gene uncertain. The germline V gene encodes CDR1 LGHNA and CDR2 YSLEER. The CDR3 is 18 residues long. Trimming removed 0 bases at V and 0 bases at J, with 12 bases between. CDR3: CASSQEPWASSGANVLTF. Written as DNA, the CDR3 is TGCGCCAGCAGCCAAGAGCCCTGGGCGAGCTCTGGGGCCAACGTCCTGACTTTC.

The chain recombines TRBV6-5 with TRBJ1-1; no firm D call. This CDR3 is 11 amino acids long. Trimming took 6 bases from V and 7 from J, leaving 9 bases between them. The germline V gene has CDR1 MNHEY and CDR2 SVGAGI. DNA for the CDR3: TGTGCCAGCAGCCAACTCGGTGAAGCTTTCTTT. Translation gives CASSQLGEAFF.

The chain uses TRBV11-2 and TRBJ2-4, with D tentatively TRBD1 or TRBD2 (6 bases each). CDR3 length: 16 amino acids. Germline lookup yields CDR1 SGHAT and CDR2 FQNNGV. V dropped 1 base and J dropped 3 bases, with 13 bases sitting between them. This chain's CDR3 is CASSLGGGQSKNIQYF. Written as DNA, the CDR3 is TGTGCCAGCAGCTTAGGTGGGGGGCAAAGCAAAAACATTCAGTACTTC.

V and J are TRBV29-1 and TRBJ2-1; D unclear. The CDR3 spans 14 residues. Germline-derived CDR1 and CDR2 are SQVTM and ANQGSEA. V shed 3 bases and J shed 6 bases, with 15 bases lying between them. DNA for the CDR3: TGCAGCGTTGACGGCCGGTTCGATCTCAATGAGCAGTTCTTC. Translating it yields CSVDGRFDLNEQFF.

The V gene is TRBV28, the J gene TRBJ1-3; D unresolved. The CDR3 covers 14 residues. The ends were cut back, 3 bases at V and 0 bases at J, with 6 bases in the middle. Per germline, CDR1 MDHEN and CDR2 SYDVKM. CDR3 DNA: TGTGCCAGCAGTTTTATGATCTCTGGAAACACCATATATTTT. As protein: CASSFMISGNTIYF.

The CDR3 sequence: CASSLWGDSNQPQHF. The DNA of the CDR3 is TGTGCCAGTAGTCTGTGGGGGGATAGCAATCAGCCCCAGCATTTT. The chain employs TRBV19 and TRBJ1-5; tentatively, D is TRBD1 (5 bases). The germline V gene encodes CDR1 LNHDA and CDR2 SQIVND (reference sequence). This CDR3 spans 15 amino acids. With 5 bases removed from V and 0 bases from J, the gap between germline ends came to 11 bases.